This is a list of T cell receptor beta chains from one sample in a study of beta chain features in type 1 diabetes. This table comes from immunoSEQ multiplex PCR, and its TCRdb copy is limited to in-frame clones, with some not included. Of about 260,000 clones in the sample, 55% to 70% were seen once. Source material: naive CD4+ T cells from blood. Receptors originate from a man aged 25-45 years in good health. Both conserved end residues are part of each CDR3. The D gene is left open where the match is weak. Clone size is not always given. Where it is, it says once, few, many or a class for expanded clones.

V	J	size	D	DNA	CDR3
TRBV30	TRBJ2-7	.	TRBD1	TGTGCCTGGGCCGGGACAGCGCCCTACGAGCAGTACTTC	CAWAGTAPYEQYF
TRBV30	TRBJ2-3	.	.	TGTGCCTCCACAAAGGATAGCACAGATACGCAGTATTTT	CASTKDSTDTQYF
TRBV29-1	TRBJ2-7	.	.	TGCAGCGTTGAAGAAGGCGTTCAGGACGAGCAGTACTTC	CSVEEGVQDEQYF
TRBV25-1	TRBJ2-1	few	TRBD2	TGTGCCAGCGGAGGGGACTACCCCTCCTACAATGAGCAGTTCTTC	CASGGDYPSYNEQFF
TRBV29-1	TRBJ1-1	.	.	TGCAGCGTTGTTATCGGGACGGCGAACACTGAAGCTTTCTTT	CSVVIGTANTEAFF
TRBV30	TRBJ1-1	.	.	TGTGCCTGGAGACGCATCGCGGGCCAGGTGAACACTGAAGCTTTCTTT	CAWRRIAGQVNTEAFF
TRBV7-2	TRBJ2-5	.	.	TGTGCCAGCAGCCGGTCCCCTCAAGAGACCCAGTACTTC	CASSRSPQETQYF
TRBV25-1	TRBJ2-7	few	.	TGTGCCAGCAGTCCGGCCTCCTACGAGCAGTACTTC	CASSPASYEQYF
TRBV15	TRBJ2-1	few	.	TGTGCCACCAGCAGAGATAGGGGGACCTGGAGGGACAATGAGCAGTTCTTC	CATSRDRGTWRDNEQFF
TRBV14	TRBJ2-3	.	.	TGTGCCAGCAGCCAAGCGAACAGGTTAACGCAGTATTTT	CASSQANRLTQYF
TRBV30	TRBJ1-1	.	.	TGTGCCTGGAGTCCAGCCGGCCTATTAGGAACTTTCTTT	CAWSPAGLLGTFF
TRBV9	TRBJ2-7	.	TRBD2	TGTGCCAGCAGCGCGGGACTAGCGGGAGATAGGTACGAGCAGTACTTC	CASSAGLAGDRYEQYF
TRBV25-1	TRBJ2-3	once	TRBD2	TGTGCCAGCAGTGAATTTGGACTAGCGGTCACAGATACGCAGTATTTT	CASSEFGLAVTDTQYF
TRBV29-1	TRBJ2-5	.	TRBD2	TGCAGCGTCGGACTAGCGGGAGTAGAGACCCAGTACTTC	CSVGLAGVETQYF
TRBV6-5	TRBJ2-4	.	.	TGTGCCAGCAGTGCCTCGAATGGGGCCAAAAACATTCAGTACTTC	CASSASNGAKNIQYF
TRBV30	TRBJ1-2	few	.	TGTGCCTGGAGTGCCCATCTGGGGAGCTACACCTTC	CAWSAHLGSYTF
TRBV4-1	TRBJ2-1	.	.	TGCGCCAGCAGCCAGCTCGGTGAGCAGTTCTTC	CASSQLGEQFF
TRBV6-1	TRBJ2-5	few	.	TGTGCCAGCAGTTCTCCCGAGACCCAGTACTTC	CASSSPETQYF
TRBV5-6	TRBJ2-1	.	.	TGTGCCAGCAGCTTTTTCTATGGGTCCCATGAGCAGTTCTTC	CASSFFYGSHEQFF
TRBV5-1	TRBJ1-4	few	.	TGCGCCAGCAGCTTGGATGCAGGGCGTGAAAAACTGTTTTTT	CASSLDAGREKLFF
TRBV7-2	TRBJ1-3	once	.	TGTGCCAGCGGGAGCTCTGGAAACACCATATATTTT	CASGSSGNTIYF
TRBV7-9	TRBJ2-1	few	TRBD1	TGTGCCAGCAGCTTGACAGGGGTCGACTACAATGAGCAGTTCTTC	CASSLTGVDYNEQFF
TRBV30	TRBJ2-7	.	.	TGTGCCTGGACTCCCGGCAGGGTCCCTAACGAGCAGTACTTC	CAWTPGRVPNEQYF
TRBV9	TRBJ2-1	.	TRBD2	TGTGCCAGCAGCGTAGTGGCTAGCGGGAGGTCCTACAATGAGCAGTTCTTC	CASSVVASGRSYNEQFF
TRBV14	TRBJ2-6	once	.	TGTGCCAGCAGCCCCGCCATTAATGGGAAGTTTAGCTCTGGGGCCAACGTCCTGACTTTC	CASSPAINGKFSSGANVLTF
TRBV6-5	TRBJ2-3	.	.	TGTGCCACCCGGAGGACAGATACGCAGTATTTT	CATRRTDTQYF
TRBV5-4	TRBJ2-1	.	.	TGTGCCAGCAGCTCGGCGGCCGCGGGGAATGAGCAGTTCTTC	CASSSAAAGNEQFF
TRBV15	TRBJ2-1	.	.	TGTGCCACCAGCAGAGAACTTGCCACACAGTTCTTC	CATSRELATQFF
TRBV2	TRBJ2-2	once	TRBD1	TGTGCCAGCAGTGAACTGGGACAGGGGAACACCGGGGAGCTGTTTTTT	CASSELGQGNTGELFF
TRBV9	TRBJ2-1	few	.	TGTGCCAGCAGCGTAGATTGGCACCATTACAATGAGCAGTTCTTC	CASSVDWHHYNEQFF
TRBV4-3	TRBJ2-7	.	TRBD2	TGCGCCAGCAGCCAAGATCGCCTAGCGGGACTCCACTACGAGCAGTACTTC	CASSQDRLAGLHYEQYF
TRBV7-9	TRBJ2-1	.	.	TGTGCCAGCGGGCTTTACAATGAGCAGTTCTTC	CASGLYNEQFF
TRBV9	TRBJ2-5	.	.	TGTGCCAGCAGCGTAGGAGGCGTGGGAGAGACCCAGTACTTC	CASSVGGVGETQYF
TRBV9	TRBJ2-2	.	.	TGTGCCAGCAGCGTAAACGCCCCCGCTATCACCGGGGAGCTGTTTTTT	CASSVNAPAITGELFF
TRBV30	TRBJ1-1	once	TRBD1	TGTGCCTGGAGAGAAAACTCCATTCCCCGGACAGGGGAGAAGTTT	CAWRENSIPRTGEKF
TRBV5-4	TRBJ2-1	.	TRBD2	TGTGCCAGCAGCCCTCCTACTAGCGGGGTAGGCCATGAGCAGTTCTTC	CASSPPTSGVGHEQFF
TRBV27	TRBJ2-7	.	.	TGTGCCAGCAGTATGAAACAGGGTAGCGGATACGAGCAGTACTTC	CASSMKQGSGYEQYF
TRBV12-5	TRBJ1-2	.	.	TGTGCTAGCCGGACTGAGCTTGGATATGGCTACACCTTC	CASRTELGYGYTF
TRBV29-1	TRBJ2-3	few	.	TGCAGCGTTGAACCAGGGCTAGGAGATACGCAGTATTTT	CSVEPGLGDTQYF
TRBV30	TRBJ2-7	.	TRBD1	TGTGCCTGGTCGAGGACAGGGCGGGGTTACGAGCAGTACTTC	CAWSRTGRGYEQYF
TRBV9	TRBJ2-7	.	.	TGTGCCAGCAGCGTGTCGGCGGGCTCCTACGAGCAGTACTTC	CASSVSAGSYEQYF
TRBV11-2	TRBJ2-3	.	.	TGTGCCAGCAGCCACACAGATACGCAGTATTTT	CASSHTDTQYF
TRBV30	TRBJ2-7	.	.	TGTGCCACGGCTAGCTCCTACGAGCAGTACTTC	CATASSYEQYF
TRBV5-1	TRBJ2-2	few	.	TGCGCCAGCAGCGCCCTCGGTGTTATAAGAGGCGCCGGGGAGCTGTTTTTT	CASSALGVIRGAGELFF
TRBV30	TRBJ1-2	.	.	TGTGCCTGGAGTCATCAACGTGGAGCTAACTATGGCTACACCTTC	CAWSHQRGANYGYTF
TRBV29-1	TRBJ2-3	.	.	TGCAGCGTTGGACGGGGTGGTCTCAGCACAGATACGCAGTATTTT	CSVGRGGLSTDTQYF
TRBV30	TRBJ1-2	.	.	TGTGCCTGGACAGGCCAGAAGCCCAACTATGGCTACACCTTC	CAWTGQKPNYGYTF
TRBV30	TRBJ1-5	few	.	TGTGCCTGGAGTCCAGGGAGGAGCAATCAGCCCCAGCATTTT	CAWSPGRSNQPQHF
TRBV7-2	TRBJ2-3	.	TRBD2	TGTGCCAGCAGCTCAGGACTAGCGGGAGGCACGCAGTATTTT	CASSSGLAGGTQYF
TRBV15	TRBJ2-5	.	.	TGTGCCACCAGCAGAGGTGGCGTTCCCGAGACCCAGTACTTC	CATSRGGVPETQYF
TRBV9	TRBJ2-3	.	.	TGTGCCAAGAAAATGGATACGCAGTATTTT	CAKKMDTQYF
TRBV30	TRBJ2-1	.	.	TGTGCCTGGAGTGTAGGGTCCTACAATGAGCAGTTCTTC	CAWSVGSYNEQFF
TRBV30	TRBJ1-1	few	TRBD1	TGTGCCGGTAATGGACAGGGAGGAACTGAAGCTTTCTTT	CAGNGQGGTEAFF